The 5 T cell receptor beta chains in this list originate from one sample, sequenced in a study of graft-versus-host responses after intestinal transplantation. Sequencing used immunoSEQ multiplex PCR; TCRdb keeps in-frame clones, though not all of them. The sample carries about 97,000 clones, 75% to 95% recorded once. Their cognate antigens are unknown. The specimen was unstimulated CD4+ T cells sorted from spleen or lymph node cells, collected before transplant. These receptor sequences come from a human donor who was the organ donor for an intestinal transplant.

J is TRBJ2-5 and V is TRBV6-1, with a possible D match to TRBD1 (8 bases). This CDR3 region has 16 residues. The V gene lost 2 bases and the J gene lost 4 bases, with 17 bases spanning the gap. Germline loops: CDR1 MNHNS, CDR2 SASEGT. The CDR3 coding sequence is TGTGCCAGCAGTGAAAGACAGGGGAGGGTAGGAGAGACCCAGTACTTC. Amino acids: CASSERQGRVGETQYF.

The V gene is TRBV18, the J gene TRBJ1-4; D ambiguous. Trimming took 3 bases from V and 4 from J, leaving 18 bases between them. The CDR3 contains 17 residues. Germline-derived CDR1 and CDR2 are KGHSH and LQKENI. The DNA for the CDR3 is TGTGCCAGCTCACCGGCCGGGTCAAGGAGGATTAATGAAAAACTGTTTTTT. It yields the protein CASSPAGSRRINEKLFF.

J is TRBJ2-3 and V is TRBV7-2, with 7 bases identical to TRBD1. The CDR3 extends over 14 amino acids. V was clipped by 6 bases and J by 2 bases; unmatched bases: 5. Germline assignment: CDR1 SGHTA and CDR2 FQGNSA. In DNA, the CDR3 is TGTGCCAGCAGTTGGGACAGAAACACAGATACGCAGTATTTT. It translates to CASSWDRNTDTQYF.

V is TRBV19 and J is TRBJ1-1; D not resolved. The CDR3 is 11 amino acids. CDR1 and CDR2 from the germline V gene are LNHDA and SQIVND (reference sequence). The ends were cut back, 6 bases at V and 7 bases at J, with 9 bases in the middle. In nucleotides, the CDR3 is TGTGCCAGTAGGGAGGAGCTTGAAGCTTTCTTT. Its translation: CASREELEAFF.

The rearrangement joins TRBV4-2 to TRBJ2-3, with 13 bases lining up with TRBD2. The germline V gene encodes CDR1 LGHNA and CDR2 YNFKEQ. V lost 2 bases and J lost 2; bases outside the gene matches: 7. This CDR3 is 18 amino acids long. CDR3 coding DNA: TGTGCCAGCAGCCAAAACATAGGGACTAGCGGGGTCACAGATACGCAGTATTTT. Protein: CASSQNIGTSGVTDTQYF.